This T cell receptor beta chain was sequenced in a study of blood T cells in healthy people across ages. Many counts were recorded for this clonotype. For the second PCR, which ran for 7 to 11 cycles, a sample-barcoded 5' primer and a J-beta primer mix were used. Each CDR3 protein gets one entry after TCRdb re-called the 5' RACE reads with MiXCR. The table lists around 1,700,000 distinct CDR3 sequences, roughly 30% of them singletons. V shed 3 bases and J 2 bases; nucleotides not matched to a gene: 9. The CDR3 totals 16 residues. CDR1 MGHRA and CDR2 YSYEKL come from the germline V gene. V is TRBV4-1 and J is TRBJ2-7, with 8 positions matching TRBD2. Specimen: blood. This receptor was taken from a woman in her 30s in good health. The CDR3 loop reads CASSQNPLADPYEQYF. CDR3 in DNA: TGCGCCAGCAGCCAGAACCCACTAGCGGACCCCTACGAGCAGTACTTC.